Described below is a single TCR beta chain sequence and its context. Its binding antigen is unknown. Base qualities are not at hand, and no much larger clone is one base apart. A patient counted as having stable Graves' hyperthyroidism if no progression to ophthalmopathy occurred over 18 months of follow-up. Hyperthyroidism patients were newly diagnosed, with disease duration under 2 months, and aged 18 to 65 years. Any patient with an uncontrolled infection, another autoimmune disease, pregnancy or lactation was excluded. Diagnoses were established on the basis of clinical symptoms, serum thyroxine and TRAb, thyroid ultrasound, and orbital computed tomography. PBMCs were isolated from approximately 10 ml of fresh peripheral blood by Ficoll-Paque density gradient centrifugation. Total RNA was extracted with Trizol reagent, and quality was checked on an Agilent 2100 Bioanalyzer. The data belong to a study of T cells in Graves' hyperthyroidism and ophthalmopathy (dated by TCRdb to between 2018 and 2021). Turning to the overall study: Peripheral blood was collected at initial diagnosis, before any treatment. To identify TCR V-J signatures that set the groups apart, the researchers used a discovery cohort of 100 patients, made up of roughly 45 with Graves' ophthalmopathy and some 60 with stable Graves' hyperthyroidism. Prospective prediction of ophthalmopathy was tested in an independent validation cohort of fewer than 20 hyperthyroidism patients and around 16 patients who later progressed to ophthalmopathy. For training and testing, the 100 patients in the discovery cohort were randomly divided in a 7:3 ratio. The study also compared thyroid tissue and blood T-cell repertoires from more than five Graves' hyperthyroidism patients. After sampling, hyperthyroidism patients received methimazole starting at 30 mg daily, and ophthalmopathy patients received high-dose intravenous methylprednisolone. The paper reports TCR Vbeta CDR3 sequencing of 140 or so peripheral blood samples: approximately 43 ophthalmopathy, fewer than 80 hyperthyroidism and about 17 progressor patients. Paper-wide results and their limitations: In validation, progression to ophthalmopathy was predicted by the model with almost 71% sensitivity and roughly 72% specificity, a median of approximately 7.1 months before onset. Most expanded thyroid clonotypes (frequency above 0.001) were also found in blood, which suggests that blood repertoires may mirror thyroid immune responses. No statistical method was used to set the sample size in advance, and investigators knew the group allocation. Ophthalmopathy was separated from stable hyperthyroidism by a 13 V-J signature model, with over 85% sensitivity and about 81% specificity obtained in cross-validation and 80%/75% obtained in testing.

TCR beta CDR3 regions were amplified from RNA transcripts. The TCR CDR3 was subjected to a first round of RT-PCR using the HTBI primer set and the Qiagen OneStep RT-PCR kit. A second multiplex PCR round built the libraries, followed by size selection and purification. Sequencing of the libraries was done on an Illumina HiSeq2000 using paired-end 100 bp reads. The study's processing was this. SOAPnuke was used to process the raw data, with reads discarded if the reads contained adapters or uncalled bases, had a mean Phred below 15, or lacked an exact constant-primer or identifier match. COPE v1.2.5 was used to merge high-quality paired reads, and clonotypes were defined as unique nucleotide sequences. MiTCR v1.1 was used to align the clonotypes against IMGT TRBV, TRBD and TRBJ reference segments. The analysis was restricted to V-J combinations with a frequency above 0.0001, which together covered 99% to 99.2% of the repertoires. A TCS score was defined as the ratio of F50 (clonal expansion) to E x V (chaos), with BLOSUM62-based TCRdist applied between CDR3 peptides within each V-J. Welch's t-statistics and random forest reduced roughly 530 V-J features to roughly 13, which were used in a naive Bayes classifier (R e1071). The public sequencing data were trimmed at Q25 with fastp and processed into clonotypes with MiXCR by TCRdb, which kept only in-frame beta chains. One record per CDR3 amino acid sequence lists the most common genes and DNA. These V and J calls rely on TCRdb rather than the paper's analysis. The sample records approximately 590,000 distinct CDR3 sequences, 15% to 17% of which are singletons. Less than 9.5% of the sample rests with the top ten.

Taken from the germline V gene, the CDR1 and CDR2 loops are SGHRS and YFSETQ. The cysteine opens and the phenylalanine closes a CDR3 of 16 amino acids. Just the 48-base CDR3 DNA is kept, in frame starting at base 1. Deletion took 0 bases off V and 3 bases off J, with a span of 16 bases between the germline ends. The specimen sequenced was blood. In this chain, TRBV5-1 is recombined with TRBJ2-7; the D gene cannot be named for sure. The TCR comes from a young woman with Graves' hyperthyroidism. CDR3 sequence: CASSLGERLVSYEQYF. The DNA sequence follows: TGCGCCAGCAGCTTGGGCGAAAGGCTTGTCAGCTACGAGCAGTACTTC.